The 3 T cell receptor beta chains below were found in one sample sequenced in a study of blood T cells in healthy people across ages. PCR was performed a second time for about 7 to 12 cycles using a sample-barcoded 5' primer and a J-beta primer mix. MiXCR, applied by TCRdb to the 5' RACE reads, yields one record per CDR3 protein. The data hold approximately 780,000 distinct CDR3 sequences, with 20% to 30% observed a single time. This same sample was also taken into another study, of T cells of mothers and their children.

The specimen was blood. The origin of the receptors is a boy younger than 18 in good health.

This clonotype was counted between two and nine times. One end of the junction does not line up with germline, which may come from a read error. The chain uses TRBV20-1 and TRBJ1-1, with 9 bases lining up with TRBD1. CDR1 is DFQATT and CDR2 is SNEGSKA in the germline V gene (reference sequence). This CDR3 comprises 12 residues. The CDR3 protein is CSADRGNTEAFF. The DNA of the CDR3 is TGCAGTGCTGACAGGGGGAACACCGAAGCTTTCTTT.

The chain combines TRBV29-1 with TRBJ1-1, with TRBD1 as a possible D gene (5 bases). The CDR3 runs to 13 residues. The V gene lost 7 bases and the J gene lost 1 base, with 13 bases spanning the gap. Germline assignment: CDR1 SQVTM and CDR2 ANQGSEA. This CDR3 reads CSGRGGSNTEAFF. In DNA, the CDR3 is TGCAGCGGGAGGGGAGGGTCGAACACTGAAGCTTTCTTT.

J is TRBJ2-1 and V is TRBV3-1, with D possibly being TRBD1 (5 bases). The J call may be incorrect, as the DNA end agrees better with TRBJ2-5. This CDR3 is built from 16 residues. Germline lookup yields CDR1 LGHDT and CDR2 YNNKEL (reference sequence). CDR3 sequence: CASSLSWTPPRETQYF. The CDR3 bases are TGTGCCAGCAGCCTATCCTGGACACCCCCTAGGGAGACCCAGTACTTC.